This TCR beta chain was captured by sequencing in a study of shared clonotypes between healthy human individuals. The run depth of the assay was deep. Sequenced by immunoSEQ multiplex PCR; TCRdb stores in-frame clones only, minus some. The table records 2 million to 3 million clones, roughly 93% of them present only once. Nashville, Tennessee was home to all donors, each a Caucasian adult. CDR1 and CDR2 from the germline V gene are LGHNA and YNFKEQ. The CDR3 runs 15 residues. The J segment lost 6 bases and the V segment lost 4 bases, leaving 8 bases of the junction unmatched. The sequenced sample was naive CD4+ T cells from PBMCs. Specified subset: CD45RA+ positively selected. This clonotype was sampled from a man younger than 35 in good health. Some clones in this sample may be carry-over from other donors' samples. The chain carries TRBV4-2 and TRBJ2-1; TRBD2 matches at 8 bases. In DNA, the CDR3 is TGTGCCAGCAGCCCCTCGGGTAGCGGGACCAATGAGCAGTTCTTC. Amino acids: CASSPSGSGTNEQFF.